Listed here is a single T cell receptor (beta chain). Its target is unknown. Researchers grouped second doses given at about 4 or about 12 weeks into one pool. The data were taken from a study of T cell responses to AZD1222 COVID-19 vaccine. The data were produced by immunoSEQ multiplex PCR, yet TCRdb's version contains in-frame clones alone and is incomplete. The sample has roughly 120,000 clones, about 90% seen once; the top ten hold 15%. General study results and limits: Spike-specific TCR breadth and depth went up after people got two AZD1222 doses. White British people made up most donors, females outnumbered males, and clonal diversity was possibly underestimated.

The CDR3 sequence is 13 residues long. Germline CDR1 reads MDHEN; CDR2 reads SYDVKM. After removal of 5 bases from V and 6 bases from J, the junction contained 5 bases not matched to a gene. The V and J genes are TRBV28 and TRBJ1-2; 8 bases align to TRBD1. Source: peripheral blood, taken 28 days after the second AZD1222 dose. The clonotype comes from an adult who received the AZD1222 COVID-19 vaccine. This CDR3 is CASSQQGEHGYTF. DNA for the CDR3: TGTGCCAGCAGTCAACAGGGGGAACATGGCTACACCTTC.